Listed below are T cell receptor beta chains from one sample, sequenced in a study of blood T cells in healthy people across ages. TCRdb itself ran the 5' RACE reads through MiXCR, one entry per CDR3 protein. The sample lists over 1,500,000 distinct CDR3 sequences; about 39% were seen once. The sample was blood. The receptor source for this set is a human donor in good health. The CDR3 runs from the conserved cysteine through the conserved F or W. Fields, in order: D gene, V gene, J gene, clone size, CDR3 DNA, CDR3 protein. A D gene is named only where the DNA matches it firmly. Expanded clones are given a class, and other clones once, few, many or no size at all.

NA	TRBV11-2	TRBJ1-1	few	TGTGCCAGCAGCTTAGGTCCCCTGAGGTACACTGAAGCTTTCTTT	CASSLGPLRYTEAFF
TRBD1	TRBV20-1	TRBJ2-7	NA	TGCGGTGCCACCGGGACAGCTTCCTACGAGCAGTACTTC	CGATGTASYEQYF
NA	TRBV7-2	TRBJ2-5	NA	TGTGCCAGCAGTATAGGCGGGGACGGAGAGACCCAGTACTTC	CASSIGGDGETQYF
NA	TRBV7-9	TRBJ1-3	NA	TGTGCCAGCAGCTTAAATCTACGAGACACCATATATTTT	CASSLNLRDTIYF
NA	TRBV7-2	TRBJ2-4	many	TGTGCCAGCAGCTTAGATTCACCGCACATCAAAAACATTCAGTACTTC	CASSLDSPHIKNIQYF
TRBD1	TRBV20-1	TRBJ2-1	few	TGCAGTGCTTCTACACAGGGGTGGAATGAGCAGTTCTTC	CSASTQGWNEQFF
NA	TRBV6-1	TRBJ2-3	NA	TGTGCCAGCAGTGGAAGGCCCGGGAGAGAACCCACAGATACGCAGTATTTT	CASSGRPGREPTDTQYF
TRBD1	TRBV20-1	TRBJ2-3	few	TGCAGTGCTATATTGTTTTGGGGACAGGGGGAAACGGATACGCAGTATTTT	CSAILFWGQGETDTQYF
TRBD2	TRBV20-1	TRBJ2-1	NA	TGCAGTGCTTCCGGGACTAGTGGAAATGAGCAGTTCTTC	CSASGTSGNEQFF
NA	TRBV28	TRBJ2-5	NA	TGTGCCAGCAGTTTGAGGGGACAGCCGGGAGGGGAGACCCAGTACTTC	CASSLRGQPGGETQYF
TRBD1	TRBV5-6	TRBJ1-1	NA	TGTGCCAGCAGCCTGGACAGGATGGACACTGAAGCTTTCTTT	CASSLDRMDTEAFF
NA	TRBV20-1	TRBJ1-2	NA	TGCAGTGCTAGCCGGGGCCGAGGAGGCTACACCTTC	CSASRGRGGYTF
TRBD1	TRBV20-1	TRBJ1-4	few	TGCAGTGCTAGAGGGGGGACAGGGTCAACTAATGAAAAACTGTTTTTT	CSARGGTGSTNEKLFF
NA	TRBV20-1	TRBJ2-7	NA	TGCAGTGCCCCGAGGCGATCGGGAGCTTACGAGCAGTACTTC	CSAPRRSGAYEQYF
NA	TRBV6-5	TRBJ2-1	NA	TGTGCCAGCAGTAAGTCGGACCCGGCTCGGGGGCAGTTCTTC	CASSKSDPARGQFF
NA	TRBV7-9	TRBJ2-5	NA	TGTGCCAGCAGCCCCAACGTTGAAGAAGAGACCCAGTACTTC	CASSPNVEEETQYF
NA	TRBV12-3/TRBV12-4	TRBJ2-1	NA	TGTGCCAGCAGTCTACGGGCAGGATGGGATGGGGAGCAGTTCTTC	CASSLRAGWDGEQFF
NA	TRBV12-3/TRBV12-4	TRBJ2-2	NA	TGTGCCAGCAGTTTTCTAATTAACACCGGGAAGCTGTTTTTT	CASSFLINTGKLFF
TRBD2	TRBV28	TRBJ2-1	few	TGTGCCAGCAAGAACGGGGGGGCCAACAATGAGCAGTTCTTC	CASKNGGANNEQFF
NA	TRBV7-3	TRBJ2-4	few	TGTGCCAGCAGCTTGGGGGGGGCGACCAAAAACATTCAGTACTTC	CASSLGGATKNIQYF
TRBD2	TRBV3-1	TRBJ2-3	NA	TGTACCAGCAGCCAAGGCCAGGGACTAGCGGAATACACAGATACGCAGTATTTT	CTSSQGQGLAEYTDTQYF
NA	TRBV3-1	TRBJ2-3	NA	TGTGCCAGCAGCCTCGTTCCAAGATCGGGGGGCCTCGATACGCAGTATTTT	CASSLVPRSGGLDTQYF
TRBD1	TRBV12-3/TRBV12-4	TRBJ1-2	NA	TGTGCCAGCTGGGCCAGAGGGGGCAGAGATTTCTACACCTTC	CASWARGGRDFYTF
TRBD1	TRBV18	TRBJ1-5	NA	TGTGCCAGCTCACTACTTTCCGGGACAGGGGTCCTTCAGCCCCAGCATTTT	CASSLLSGTGVLQPQHF
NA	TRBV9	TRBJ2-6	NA	TGTGCCAGCAGCGGAGGGGAAGGGGCCAACGTCCTGACTTTC	CASSGGEGANVLTF
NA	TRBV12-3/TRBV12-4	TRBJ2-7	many	TGTGCCAGCAGCCATAGTCGTAACGAGCAGTACTTC	CASSHSRNEQYF
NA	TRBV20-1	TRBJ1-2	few	TGCAGTGCCCCTGCCTTAGATACAGAAAACTATGGCTACACCTTC	CSAPALDTENYGYTF
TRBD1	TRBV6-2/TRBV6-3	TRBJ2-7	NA	TGTGCCAGCAGACAGGGGGTTCGTTACGAGCAGTACTTC	CASRQGVRYEQYF
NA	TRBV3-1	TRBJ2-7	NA	TGTGCCAGCACAGACAGCAGCTCCTACAATGGGCAGTACTTC	CASTDSSSYNGQYF
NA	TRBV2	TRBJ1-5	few	TGTGCCAGCAGCGTGACACCACCAGCCCAGCATTTT	CASSVTPPAQHF
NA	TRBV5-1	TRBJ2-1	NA	TGCGCCAGCAGCTTGGCCGGTGATAGGCTAAATGAGCAGTTCTTC	CASSLAGDRLNEQFF
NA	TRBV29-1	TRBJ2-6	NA	TGCAGCGTTGACAGGGGTAAAGCTGGGGCCAACGTCCTGACTTTC	CSVDRGKAGANVLTF
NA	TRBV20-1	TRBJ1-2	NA	TGCAGTGCTAGAAGGGCAGACTATGGCTACACCTTC	CSARRADYGYTF
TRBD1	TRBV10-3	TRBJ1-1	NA	TGTGCCATCAGGCCGGGGACAGGGGAAGCTATGAACACTGAAGCTTTCTTT	CAIRPGTGEAMNTEAFF
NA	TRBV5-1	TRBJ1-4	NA	TGCGCCAGCAGCTACGGGAATGGTAACGAAAAACTGTTTTTT	CASSYGNGNEKLFF